These 9 T cell receptor beta chains were all obtained from the same sample, sequenced in a study of blood T cell repertoires in COVID-19. Some clones are missing from TCRdb's copy, which holds only in-frame ones; the method was immunoSEQ multiplex PCR. This sample has about 100,000 clones, with around nine tenths found just once. Sequencing was carried out using peripheral blood. The receptors derive from a woman in her twenties or thirties with acute or convalescent COVID-19.

The chain employs TRBV29-1 and TRBJ2-7, with a possible D match to TRBD2 (6 bases). Germline V gene data show CDR1 as SQVTM and CDR2 as ANQGSEA. Trimming took off 4 bases at V and 1 base at J, with 8 bases between the two ends. The CDR3 is 12 residues long. The CDR3 protein is CSVVAESYEQYF. The CDR3 nucleotides are TGCAGCGTTGTAGCGGAATCCTACGAGCAGTACTTC.

This clone has more than one count but fewer than ten. This chain joins TRBV21-1 and TRBJ1-1; the D call of TRBD1 is as the table states it, not checked on the DNA. TRBV21-1 represents a pseudogene. This CDR3 has 14 residues. CDR3 sequence: CASSKDSLNTEAFF. The CDR3 DNA follows: TGTGCCAGCAGCAAAGACAGTTTGAACACTGAAGCTTTCTTT.

The chain couples TRBV11-1 to TRBJ2-1, with D possibly matching TRBD1 (6 bases). This CDR3 spans 13 amino acids. Germline loops: CDR1 SGHAT, CDR2 FQDESV (reference sequence). The V and J ends lost 4 bases and 8 bases respectively, with 12 bases between them. The CDR3 coding sequence is TGTGCCAGCAGCTATCAGGGGCACGATGAGCAGTTCTTC. Amino acids: CASSYQGHDEQFF. The variable domain in full, with the rest retrieved from reference TRBV11-1 and TRBJ2-1, is EAEVAQSPRYKITEKSQAVAFWCDPISGHATLYWYRQILGQGPELLVQFQDESVVDDSQLPKDRFSAERLKGVDSTLKIQPAELGDSAMYLCASSYQGHDEQFFGPGTRLTVL.

V and J are TRBV7-9 and TRBJ1-1, with TRBD1 identical over 7 bases. From germline, CDR1 is SEHNR and CDR2 FQNEAQ (reference sequence). The CDR3 sequence is 16 residues long. Trimming cost V 4 bases and J 10 bases; bases outside gene matches: 18. The CDR3 here is CASSSRQGRPERRAFF. The CDR3 DNA is TGTGCCAGCAGCTCTCGACAGGGTAGGCCGGAGCGGCGAGCTTTCTTT.

This chain joins TRBV7-7 and TRBJ2-1; D might be TRBD1 (5 bases). Germline V gene lookup returns CDR1 SSHAT and CDR2 FNYEAQ (reference sequence). Trimming took 3 bases from V and 8 from J, leaving 14 bases between them. The CDR3 contains 14 residues. CDR3: CASSFSSREDEQFF. The CDR3 DNA sequence: TGTGCCAGCAGCTTCTCTTCCAGGGAAGATGAGCAGTTCTTC.

The J gene is TRBJ2-5, the V gene TRBV27, with 10 bases that match TRBD1. Germline lookup yields CDR1 MNHEY and CDR2 SMNVEV (reference sequence). J lost 3 bases, V lost 9 bases, and 16 bases had no gene match. The CDR3 is 17 amino acids. The CDR3 spells CARLGGDRGVSEETQYF. Written as DNA, the CDR3 is TGTGCCAGGTTAGGCGGGGACAGGGGTGTTTCCGAAGAGACCCAGTACTTC.

Points on this clone: The junction and the germline gene differ at one end; a read error may be behind it. V is TRBV11-2 and J is TRBJ2-7; 9 nucleotides match TRBD2. CDR1 is SGHAT and CDR2 is FQNNGV in the germline V gene. The CDR3 extends over 16 amino acids. CDR3: CASSLEAGGSSYEQYF. The CDR3, as DNA: TGTGCCAGCAGCCTAGAAGCGGGGGGCAGCTCCTACGAGCAGTACTTC.

The chain recombines TRBV10-3 with TRBJ1-2; 7 nucleotides agree with TRBD1. CDR1 is ENHRY, CDR2 SYGVKD, per germline. The trim removed 5 bases at V and 0 bases at J, leaving 3 bases unmatched. The CDR3 runs to 14 residues. The CDR3 DNA follows: TGTGCCATCAGTAGGACAGGCACTAACTATGGCTACACCTTC. This translates into CAISRTGTNYGYTF.

In its sample, this clone was seen once. The chain recombines TRBV6-2 or TRBV6-3 with TRBJ2-6, with 10 bases matching TRBD1. The CDR3 covers 18 residues. The junction had 5 bases not matched to a gene; V was cut back by 0 bases and J by 3 bases. Germline V gives CDR1 MNHEY, CDR2 SVGEGT. In nucleotides, the CDR3 is TGTGCCAGCAGTTACTCTGGGACAGGGGTGCGTGGGGCCAACGTCCTGACTTTC. Protein: CASSYSGTGVRGANVLTF.